These 12 T cell receptor beta chains were all obtained from the same sample, sequenced in a study of cytomegalovirus exposure and HLA in healthy donors. PCR involved 60 Vbeta and 13 Jbeta primers. Assay used: immunoSEQ multiplex PCR; TCRdb lists only in-frame clones, some missing. This table holds around 160,000 clones, 75% found once. Sequencing was carried out using PBMCs. The receptor set was obtained from a woman between 35 and 50 years old in good health and CMV-seropositive.

This clone was detected only a few times. The chain recombines TRBV27 with TRBJ2-3; 13 nucleotides line up with TRBD2. Germline V gene sequence: CDR1 MNHEY, CDR2 SMNVEV (reference sequence). This CDR3 contains 17 residues. V lost 2 bases to trimming and J lost 5 bases; unmatched junction nucleotides: 7. The CDR3 region is CASSLRLAGGVGDTQYF. CDR3 in DNA: TGTGCCAGCAGTTTAAGACTAGCGGGAGGCGTGGGAGATACGCAGTATTTT.

This chain links TRBV9 with TRBJ2-7, with D maybe TRBD1 (6 bases). This CDR3 is built from 16 residues. V lost 0 bases and J 6 bases, leaving 19 bases between the germline ends. The germline gives CDR1 SGDLS, CDR2 YYNGEE. Here the CDR3 reads CASSVGMTGSQAEQYF. CDR3 sequence (DNA): TGTGCCAGCAGCGTAGGCATGACAGGCTCCCAGGCCGAGCAGTACTTC.

The J gene is TRBJ1-2, the V gene TRBV11-2; D remains ambiguous. The germline V gene encodes CDR1 SGHAT and CDR2 FQNNGV. The V end was cut by 5 bases, the J end by 13 bases, with 17 bases between. The CDR3 loop spans 12 amino acids. The CDR3 is CASSRSGPGATF. CDR3 sequence (DNA): TGTGCCAGCAGCCGAAGTGGTCCGGGAGCCACCTTC.

This CDR3 is CASRVESGRGEQFF. DNA for the CDR3: TGTGCCAGCAGAGTGGAGAGCGGGAGGGGGGAGCAGTTCTTC. This rearrangement joins TRBV9 to TRBJ2-1, with 10 bases lining up with TRBD2. V dropped 5 bases and J dropped 10; count of bases not matched to a gene: 9. Germline loops: CDR1 SGDLS, CDR2 YYNGEE. The length of the CDR3 is 14 residues.

In this sample, this clone turned up once. V gene TRBV9 combines with J gene TRBJ2-1, with D maybe TRBD2 (5 bases). Germline assignment: CDR1 SGDLS and CDR2 YYNGEE. This CDR3 spans 16 amino acids. V was cut by 1 base and J by 4 bases, with 15 bases left in between. The CDR3 loop reads CASSVRGGYSYNEQFF. The CDR3 coding sequence is TGTGCCAGCAGCGTACGGGGTGGGTACTCTTACAATGAGCAGTTCTTC.

V is TRBV9 and J is TRBJ2-1; 10 bases are shared with TRBD2. Looked up from germline, CDR1 is SGDLS and CDR2 is YYNGEE. This CDR3 is built from 15 residues. V was pared by 0 bases and J by 9 bases, with 6 bases of the junction left unmatched. The CDR3 DNA sequence: TGTGCCAGCAGCGTAGACAGCCTAGCGGGAGCTGAGCAGTTCTTC. Its translation: CASSVDSLAGAEQFF.

This clone came up a few times. This chain links TRBV6-1 with TRBJ1-6; maybe TRBD1 (6 bases). This CDR3 has 14 residues. The V gene lost 2 bases and the J gene lost 9 bases, with 11 bases spanning the gap. Germline V gene sequence: CDR1 MNHNS, CDR2 SASEGT. The CDR3 nucleotides read TGTGCCAGCAGTGAAAAGGGACAACCTTCACCCCTCCACTTT. As protein: CASSEKGQPSPLHF.

The CDR3 DNA follows: TGTGCCAGCAGCTTAGCGCAAACTGCAGCAGGGCAGTTCTTC. It is translated as CASSLAQTAAGQFF. The chain is built from TRBV7-9 and TRBJ2-1; D gene ambiguous. Germline CDR1 reads SEHNR; CDR2 reads FQNEAQ (reference sequence). V gave up 0 bases and J gave up 12 bases, with 15 bases separating them. There are 14 residues in the CDR3.

The genes are TRBV6-6 and TRBJ1-6; no reliable D call. This CDR3 has 15 residues. V was cut by 5 bases and J by 8 bases, with 16 bases left in between. Germline assignment: CDR1 MNHNY and CDR2 SVGAGI (reference sequence). CDR3 nucleotide sequence: TGTGCCAGCAGTCCCCTTGTAGAGTCCCATTCACCCCTCCACTTT. As protein: CASSPLVESHSPLHF.

The chain joins TRBV7-2 to TRBJ2-7, with unresolved D. V lost 5 bases and J 3 bases, leaving 8 bases between the germline ends. The CDR3 is 12 residues long. Germline V gene lookup returns CDR1 SGHTA and CDR2 FQGNSA. Here the CDR3 DNA reads TGTGCCAGCAGCAGCACCATCTACGAGCAGTACTTC. Protein: CASSSTIYEQYF.

This clone was counted between two and nine times. J is TRBJ2-1 and V is TRBV5-4; D perhaps matches TRBD1 (7 bases). The CDR3 consists of 16 residues. Germline V gene data show CDR1 as SGHNT and CDR2 as YYREEE (reference sequence). The V and J ends lost 4 bases and 3 bases respectively, with 17 bases between them. The CDR3 loop is CASSRAAQGGYNEQFF. The DNA of the CDR3 is TGTGCCAGCAGCCGTGCGGCTCAGGGGGGCTACAATGAGCAGTTCTTC. Looking up the rest from reference TRBV5-4 and TRBJ2-1 gives the full variable domain: ETGVTQSPTHLIKTRGQQVTLRCSSQSGHNTVSWYQQALGQGPQFIFQYYREEENGRGNFPPRFSGLQFPNYSSELNVNALELDDSALYLCASSRAAQGGYNEQFFGPGTRLTVL.

V is TRBV27 and J is TRBJ2-3; possible D gene TRBD2, 6 bases. Per the germline V gene, CDR1 is MNHEY and CDR2 is SMNVEV (reference sequence). The CDR3 sequence is 16 residues long. V was clipped by 1 base and J by 2 bases, with 13 bases between them. The CDR3 is CASSLLAEGNTDTQYF. Here the CDR3 DNA reads TGTGCCAGCAGTTTATTAGCGGAGGGGAACACAGATACGCAGTATTTT.